The clone carrying this T cell receptor (beta chain) was seen only a few times. This entry comes from a study of T cells in Graves' hyperthyroidism and ophthalmopathy. RNA transcripts were the template for amplifying TCR beta CDR3 regions. A set of HTBI primers served as the primers for a first-round RT-PCR of the TCR CDR3. TCRdb passed the multiplex PCR reads through MiXCR, listing each CDR3 protein once. The table lists about 690,000 distinct CDR3 sequences, 15% to 20% of them singletons. This CDR3 contains 13 residues. The germline V gene encodes CDR1 DFQATT and CDR2 SNEGSKA (reference sequence). V was cut by 5 bases and J by 0 bases, with 11 bases left in between.

The TCR was taken from a man in his forties or fifties with Graves' hyperthyroidism. This chain uses TRBV20-1 with TRBJ2-7; possible D gene TRBD2, 5 bases. Source material: blood. CDR3 nucleotide sequence: TGCAGTGCTGACACTAGGTCCTCCTACGAGCAGTACTTC. Residues: CSADTRSSYEQYF.